The sequence of this T cell receptor (beta chain) was determined in a study of T cell responses to AZD1222 COVID-19 vaccine. Regarding the study as a whole: Scientists sampled the repertoires only once the peak T cell response had passed. Most donors were white British and more were female, and clonal diversity was possibly underestimated. With dominance at 160-218 and 743-854, vaccine-associated CD4 TCRs spanned spike.

Comment on this clone: Its cognate antigen is unknown.

Repertoires were generated with immunoSEQ multiplex PCR, while TCRdb's copy carries only in-frame clones and drops some. The profile shows some 200,000 clones, roughly 88% of them singletons. The receptor comes from an adult in good health. The material was peripheral blood, obtained on day 0 of AZD1222 vaccination.

CDR3 sequence reads: CASRGQANYGYTF. CDR3 DNA sequence: TGTGCCAGCAGGGGACAGGCTAACTATGGCTACACCTTC. The V gene is TRBV12-3 or TRBV12-4, the J gene TRBJ1-2, with TRBD1 matching 8 bases. This CDR3 contains 13 residues. Trimming took 6 bases from V and 0 from J; bases not matched to a gene: 0.